These 4 T cell receptor beta chains originate from one sample sequenced in a study of blood T cell repertoires in COVID-19. The data were produced by immunoSEQ multiplex PCR, yet TCRdb's version contains in-frame clones alone and is incomplete. The table lists tens of thousands of clones, about 85% of them singletons. Material for sequencing was peripheral blood. These receptors originate from a woman aged 50 to 65 with active or convalescent COVID-19.

The chain recombines TRBV7-2 with TRBJ2-7; 9 nucleotides align to TRBD2. Germline lookup yields CDR1 SGHTA and CDR2 FQGNSA. V shed 5 bases and J 2 bases; nucleotides not matched to a gene: 4. The CDR3 has 14 amino acids. CDR3 protein: CASSGSGGPYEQYF. DNA of the CDR3: TGTGCCAGCAGCGGTAGCGGGGGACCCTACGAGCAGTACTTC.

The chain is built from TRBV6-2 or TRBV6-3 and TRBJ2-1; D is possibly TRBD2 (5 bases). Per germline, CDR1 MNHEY and CDR2 SVGEGT. Trimming pared 0 bases from V and 1 base from J, leaving 16 bases between. The length of the CDR3 is 18 residues. DNA of the CDR3: TGTGCCAGCAGTTACTCTGGACCGAGGGTATCATCCTACAATGAGCAGTTCTTC. This encodes CASSYSGPRVSSYNEQFF.

The chain joins TRBV4-3 to TRBJ1-2, with D perhaps TRBD1 (6 bases). The CDR3 loop spans 16 amino acids. Trimming left V 4 bases short and J 3 bases short, with 18 bases between. CDR1 is LGHNA and CDR2 is YSLEER in the germline V gene. The CDR3 DNA reads TGCGCCAGCAGCCCTAGCCGCCAGGGGATTCACTATGGCTACACCTTC. This translates into CASSPSRQGIHYGYTF.

This clone has a handful of counts. The V call is TRBV7-9, the J call TRBJ1-1; D might be TRBD1 (6 bases). Trimming removed 0 bases at V and 6 bases at J, with 20 bases between. CDR1 and CDR2 from the germline V gene are SEHNR and FQNEAQ (reference sequence). The CDR3 is 17 amino acids. The CDR3 region has the DNA TGTGCCAGCAGCTTAGCGTTACGGAACTGGGGGCTCGCTGAAGCTTTCTTT. Protein sequence: CASSLALRNWGLAEAFF.